The clone carrying this T cell receptor (beta chain) was picked up a small number of times. The antigen remains undetermined. TCRdb redid the calling of the RT-PCR reads with MiXCR, one entry per CDR3 protein. Among about 190,000 distinct CDR3 sequences listed, 14% were seen once. V was trimmed by 3 bases and J by 8 bases, leaving 17 bases between them. This CDR3 comprises 15 residues. The data belong to a study of response to subunit inactivated influenza vaccine. Overall study results and limits: There was a suggestion from the authors that each seasonal influenza vaccination recruits few new T cells.

Specimen: CD8+ T cells sorted from PBMCs, collected approximately 5 days after vaccination. This sequence joins TRBV12-3 or TRBV12-4 and TRBJ2-1; no clear D gene. The receptor comes from a man aged 50-60 years who received an inactivated influenza vaccine. The DNA for the CDR3 is TGTGCCAGCAGTTTTTGGAATCCCGACTCCCATGAGCAGTTCTTC. This translates into CASSFWNPDSHEQFF.